The 9 T cell receptor beta chains below come from one sample, sequenced in a study of T-cell memory formation after mild COVID-19. Each CDR3 protein is one row after TCRdb ran MiXCR on the 5' RACE reads. The table lists 400,000 to 450,000 distinct CDR3 sequences, around 17% of them singletons. What was sequenced was PBMCs or a T cell subset sorted from them (not recorded which). The receptors come from a man between 18 and 35 years old who had mild COVID-19 (a few samples of this study predate the infection). Cell type and time point are not known.

The V gene is TRBV5-1, the J gene TRBJ2-2, with 8 bases identical to TRBD1. Looked up from germline, CDR1 is SGHRS and CDR2 is YFSETQ. This CDR3 comprises 17 residues. Losses at the gene ends were 0 bases for V and 1 base for J; bases not matched to a gene: 5. The CDR3 is CASSLATGTGNTGELFF. The CDR3 coding sequence is TGCGCCAGCAGCTTGGCCACTGGGACAGGGAACACCGGGGAGCTGTTTTTT.

Details on this clonotype: Relative to the germline gene, one junction end is altered; a read error may explain this. The J gene is TRBJ2-5, the V gene TRBV7-7, with TRBD2 identical over 14 bases. Germline values: CDR1 SSHAT, CDR2 FNYEAQ (reference sequence). There are 16 residues in the CDR3. The CDR3 DNA is TGTGCTAGCAGCTACCGACTAGCGGGGGGGCGAGAGACCCAGTACTTC. Protein: CASSYRLAGGRETQYF.

This clonotype was recorded a few times. J is TRBJ1-1 and V is TRBV10-3, with 7 bases identical to TRBD1. V was pared by 8 bases and J by 2 bases, with 5 bases of the junction left unmatched. Germline CDR1 and CDR2: ENHRY and SYGVKD. The CDR3 runs to 13 residues. The DNA for the CDR3 is TGTGCCATCCTCGGGACAGCTAACACTGAAGCTTTCTTT. It translates to CAILGTANTEAFF.

The rearrangement uses TRBV10-3 and TRBJ1-1; D is unresolved. This CDR3 is 15 amino acids long. The V end lost 7 bases, the J end lost 6 bases, and 21 bases lay between the germline ends. Germline lookup yields CDR1 ENHRY and CDR2 SYGVKD. In nucleotides, the CDR3 is TGTGCCATCACTACGTCTATTGGAGGGAGCGCTGAAGCTTTCTTT. It specifies CAITTSIGGSAEAFF.

The chain recombines TRBV6-2 or TRBV6-3 with TRBJ2-1; tentatively, D is TRBD2 (6 bases). The ends were cut back, 8 bases at V and 7 bases at J, with 18 bases in the middle. This CDR3 has 14 amino acids. CDR1 is MNHEY and CDR2 is SVGEGT in the germline V gene. CDR3 coding DNA: TGTGCCAGCCGATGGTTGGGGGGTGTTAATGAGCAGTTCTTC. This translates into CASRWLGGVNEQFF.

The V call is TRBV30, the J call TRBJ2-7, with 7 nucleotides matching TRBD1. This CDR3 spans 12 amino acids. Germline values: CDR1 GTSNPN, CDR2 SVGIG (reference sequence). The trim removed 0 bases at V and 7 bases at J, leaving 3 bases unmatched. CDR3 sequence reads: CAWSVGDREQYF. The CDR3 DNA reads as TGTGCCTGGAGTGTTGGGGACAGAGAGCAGTACTTC.

The chain combines TRBV9 with TRBJ1-2; unclear D gene. Germline V gives CDR1 SGDLS, CDR2 YYNGEE. The CDR3 is made up of 15 amino acids. Deletions cut 0 bases from V and 1 base from J, with 10 bases between. CDR3 residues: CASSVEVVSNYGYTF. DNA for the CDR3: TGTGCCAGCAGCGTAGAGGTAGTTAGTAACTATGGCTACACCTTC.

J is TRBJ1-4 and V is TRBV2; possible D gene TRBD1, 5 bases. The CDR3 is 12 residues long. Trimming removed 8 bases from V and 8 bases from J, with 12 bases in between. The germline gives CDR1 SNHLY, CDR2 FYNNEI. The CDR3 reads CASRPQGEKLFF. The CDR3 bases are TGTGCCAGCCGGCCGCAGGGAGAAAAACTGTTTTTT.

The table lists this clonotype with a few counts. The rearrangement uses TRBV20-1 and TRBJ1-2; D is possibly TRBD1 (5 bases). This CDR3 is built from 12 residues. The V gene's germline CDR1 is DFQATT and CDR2 SNEGSKA (reference sequence). The V gene lost 0 bases and the J gene lost 7 bases, with 9 bases spanning the gap. The CDR3 loop reads CSARDQQGGYTF. The DNA for the CDR3 is TGCAGTGCTAGAGATCAGCAGGGTGGCTACACCTTC.